Here is one TCR beta chain with its context. Its antigen is as yet unknown. The data originate from a study of cytomegalovirus exposure and HLA in healthy donors. Study-level results: Rarity marked most TCR sequences, yet some public TCRs occurred in many donors.

Measured with immunoSEQ multiplex PCR; TCRdb has only the in-frame clones, and not every one. The sample shows some 68,000 clones, about 96% of them seen only once. V lost 5 bases and J 3 bases, leaving 17 bases between the germline ends. CDR3 size: 15 residues. Germline V gene sequence: CDR1 MNHEY, CDR2 SMNVEV (reference sequence). What was sequenced was PBMCs. The gene calls are TRBV27 and TRBJ2-7; TRBD2 might be the D (6 bases). The sequence derives from a man aged 18 to 30 in good health and CMV-seronegative. CDR3 coding DNA: TGTGCCAGCAGTCTTAGCGGCCAGGCCATCTACGAGCAGTACTTC. Its protein is CASSLSGQAIYEQYF.